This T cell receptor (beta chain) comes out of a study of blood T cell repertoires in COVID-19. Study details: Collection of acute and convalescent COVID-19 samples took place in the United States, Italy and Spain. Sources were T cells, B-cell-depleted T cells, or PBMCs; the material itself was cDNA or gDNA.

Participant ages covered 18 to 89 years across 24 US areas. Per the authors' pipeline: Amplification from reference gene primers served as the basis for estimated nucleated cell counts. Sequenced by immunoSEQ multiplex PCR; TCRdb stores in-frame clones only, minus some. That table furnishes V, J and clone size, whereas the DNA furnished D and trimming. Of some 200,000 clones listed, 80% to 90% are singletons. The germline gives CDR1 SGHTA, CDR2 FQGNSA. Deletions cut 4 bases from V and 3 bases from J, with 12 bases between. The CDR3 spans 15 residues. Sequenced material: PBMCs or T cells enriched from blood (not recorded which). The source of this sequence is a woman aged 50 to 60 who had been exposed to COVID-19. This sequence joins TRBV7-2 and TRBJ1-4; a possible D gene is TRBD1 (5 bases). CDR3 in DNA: TGTGCCAGCAGCTCGGCGGGGGGATCTAATGAAAAACTGTTTTTT. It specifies CASSSAGGSNEKLFF.